This entry lists 31 T cell receptor beta chains sequenced from one sample in a study of T cell responses to AZD1222 COVID-19 vaccine. The protocol was immunoSEQ multiplex PCR, while the TCRdb copy is restricted to in-frame clones and leaves out a portion. The sample contains about 140,000 clones, about nine tenths of which appear only once. The material was peripheral blood, obtained on day 0 of AZD1222 vaccination. The origin of the receptors is an adult in good health.

The V call is TRBV25-1, the J call TRBJ2-1; TRBD2 aligns across 8 bases. Unmatched junction bases numbered 2, after V lost 6 bases and J lost 4 bases. The CDR3 consists of 13 residues. Per the germline V gene, CDR1 is MGHDK and CDR2 is SYGVNS. The CDR3 reads CASRLAEYNEQFF. The CDR3 nucleotides read TGTGCCAGCAGACTAGCGGAATACAATGAGCAGTTCTTC.

This chain links TRBV5-1 with TRBJ2-1; 11 positions match TRBD2. The CDR3 loop spans 14 amino acids. The trim removed 4 bases at V and 5 bases at J, leaving 2 bases unmatched. Germline V gene sequence: CDR1 SGHRS, CDR2 YFSETQ. CDR3 protein: CASSATSGNNEQFF. CDR3 coding DNA: TGCGCCAGCAGCGCGACTAGCGGGAACAATGAGCAGTTCTTC.

The chain joins TRBV6-1 to TRBJ1-5, with D perhaps TRBD1 (5 bases). CDR3 length equals 18 residues. Germline values: CDR1 MNHNS, CDR2 SASEGT. V shed 3 bases and J shed 4 bases, with 22 bases lying between them. This CDR3 reads CASSENRQRGLWNQPQHF. CDR3 DNA sequence: TGTGCCAGCAGTGAGAATCGACAGAGGGGCCTATGGAATCAGCCCCAGCATTTT.

This chain joins TRBV27 and TRBJ1-2, with a weak D call TRBD1 (6 bases). V gave up 8 bases and J gave up 2 bases, with 15 bases separating them. CDR1 is MNHEY and CDR2 is SMNVEV in the germline V gene (reference sequence). The CDR3 has 14 residues. The CDR3 region is CASRTVGGNYGYTF. CDR3 bases: TGTGCCAGCCGGACTGTAGGGGGGAACTATGGCTACACCTTC.

The gene calls are TRBV28 and TRBJ2-1; 8 nucleotides match TRBD2. J was trimmed by 7 bases and V by 6 bases; bases with no gene match: 11. The germline V gene has CDR1 MDHEN and CDR2 SYDVKM. This CDR3 is 15 amino acids long. This CDR3 reads CASRLRSGTLNEQFF. The CDR3 DNA follows: TGTGCCAGCAGGCTGCGTAGCGGGACTCTAAATGAGCAGTTCTTC.

This chain connects TRBV6-5 to TRBJ1-2; TRBD1 matches at 11 bases. J was trimmed by 4 bases and V by 8 bases; bases with no gene match: 9. CDR3 length equals 15 residues. Germline assignment: CDR1 MNHEY and CDR2 SVGAGI. The CDR3 nucleotides are TGTGCCAGCTGTATTTGGGACAGGGGGATCTATGGCTACACCTTC. Translating it yields CASCIWDRGIYGYTF.

This rearrangement joins TRBV6-1 to TRBJ1-2, with D unclear. Germline-derived CDR1 and CDR2 are MNHNS and SASEGT. The CDR3 totals 15 residues. The V end lost 0 bases, the J end lost 5 bases, and 13 bases lay between the germline ends. The CDR3 coding sequence is TGTGCCAGCAGTGAAGCGCTCCAGGATGGGTATGGCTACACCTTC. Amino acid sequence: CASSEALQDGYGYTF.

The chain has TRBV6-5 and TRBJ1-2; D gene unclear. Between the trimmed V and J ends, which lost 10 bases and 8 bases, there was a span of 20 bases. CDR3 length equals 13 residues. The germline V gene encodes CDR1 MNHEY and CDR2 SVGAGI. The CDR3 region has the DNA TGTGCCATCTCCCCCGCCCTCCGAGGGGGCTACACCTTC. The encoded protein is CAISPALRGGYTF.

V gene TRBV11-2 combines with J gene TRBJ1-5, with D maybe TRBD1 (6 bases). Germline values: CDR1 SGHAT, CDR2 FQNNGV. The length of the CDR3 is 13 residues. Between the trimmed V and J ends, which lost 4 bases and 2 bases, there was a span of 6 bases. The CDR3: CASSSGGNQPQHF. CDR3 sequence (DNA): TGTGCCAGCAGCTCAGGGGGCAATCAGCCCCAGCATTTT. The full variable domain, its missing parts supplied by reference TRBV11-2 and TRBJ1-5, is EAGVAQSPRYKIIEKRQSVAFWCNPISGHATLYWYQQILGQGPKLLIQFQNNGVVDDSQLPKDRFSAERLKGVDSTLKIQPAKLEDSAVYLCASSSGGNQPQHFGDGTRLSIL.

This chain joins TRBV4-2 and TRBJ2-7; TRBD2 matches 10 bases. The CDR3 is made up of 16 amino acids. Germline lookup yields CDR1 LGHNA and CDR2 YNFKEQ. V was clipped by 1 base and J by 1 base; unmatched bases: 4. CDR3 sequence: CASSQALAGVSYEQYF. The CDR3 region has the DNA TGTGCCAGCAGCCAAGCTCTAGCGGGAGTGTCCTACGAGCAGTACTTC.

This clone was counted once. The chain recombines TRBV9 with TRBJ2-7, with 10 bases lining up with TRBD2. Germline V gives CDR1 SGDLS, CDR2 YYNGEE. The CDR3 is 18 residues long. The J segment lost 4 bases and the V segment lost 4 bases, leaving 17 bases of the junction unmatched. DNA for the CDR3: TGTGCCAGCAGCCCCGATCTGGCTAGCGGGAGCGATGTATACGAGCAGTACTTC. This sequence encodes CASSPDLASGSDVYEQYF.

This chain joins TRBV6-1 and TRBJ2-7; TRBD2 might be the D (5 bases). Germline V CDR1 and CDR2: MNHNS, SASEGT. Trimming removed 2 bases at V and 2 bases at J, with 16 bases between. CDR3 length: 16 residues. CDR3 DNA sequence: TGTGCCAGCAGTGAACTAGACCCACTAGACCCCTACGAGCAGTACTTC. This encodes CASSELDPLDPYEQYF.

This sequence joins TRBV11-2 and TRBJ2-1; D is unclear. The CDR3 is 17 residues long. V gave up 0 bases and J gave up 5 bases, with 17 bases separating them. The germline V gene has CDR1 SGHAT and CDR2 FQNNGV. The DNA of the CDR3 is TGTGCCAGCAGCTTAGAAAGGCGTCCGAGTCGGAACAATGAGCAGTTCTTC. Protein: CASSLERRPSRNNEQFF.

This clone showed up just a few times. The chain combines TRBV19 with TRBJ1-2; perhaps TRBD1 as D (5 bases). Germline V CDR1 and CDR2: LNHDA, SQIVND (reference sequence). This CDR3 has 13 amino acids. Trimming cost V 10 bases and J 1 base, with 13 bases left between them. CDR3 amino acids: CATKGVLNYGYTF. As DNA, the CDR3 is TGTGCCACTAAAGGGGTTCTTAACTATGGCTACACCTTC.

This clone occurred a few times. The chain joins TRBV7-3 to TRBJ1-1, with unresolved D. Trimming shortened V by 6 bases and J by 8 bases, and 19 bases separated the two germline ends. Germline V gives CDR1 SGHTA, CDR2 FQGTGA. This CDR3 contains 14 residues. The CDR3 region has the DNA TGTGCCAGCAGGGAAACGGCGGTGGACGGAGAAGCTTTCTTT. This translates into CASRETAVDGEAFF.

This rearrangement joins TRBV6-1 to TRBJ1-4, with D unresolved. Trimming removed 2 bases at V and 10 bases at J, with 11 bases between. CDR3 length: 13 amino acids. CDR1 and CDR2 from the germline V gene are MNHNS and SASEGT. This chain's CDR3 is CASSERLYAKLFF. The CDR3 bases are TGTGCCAGCAGTGAACGCCTATACGCAAAACTGTTTTTT.

This rearrangement joins TRBV6-2 or TRBV6-3 to TRBJ2-2; D not certain. This CDR3 is built from 13 residues. V was pared by 2 bases and J by 3 bases, with 4 bases between. Germline V gene lookup returns CDR1 MNHEY and CDR2 SVGEGT. The CDR3 coding sequence is TGTGCCAGCAGTTACCGGGACACCGGGGAGCTGTTTTTT. This encodes CASSYRDTGELFF.

This sequence joins TRBV5-1 and TRBJ1-1, with 8 positions matching TRBD1. The trim removed 0 bases at V and 0 bases at J, leaving 4 bases unmatched. The CDR3 runs 16 residues. Germline CDR1 reads SGHRS; CDR2 reads YFSETQ. The CDR3 DNA reads TGCGCCAGCAGCTTGGCGGGGACAGGTATGAACACTGAAGCTTTCTTT. This sequence encodes CASSLAGTGMNTEAFF.

The genes are TRBV28 and TRBJ1-5, with 9 nucleotides matching TRBD1. Per germline, CDR1 MDHEN and CDR2 SYDVKM. The trim removed 6 bases at V and 4 bases at J, leaving 7 bases unmatched. The CDR3 consists of 15 residues. The CDR3 spells CASRRTGDANQPQHF. CDR3 coding DNA: TGTGCCAGCAGACGGACAGGGGATGCGAATCAGCCCCAGCATTTT.

This clone was detected a few times. The chain couples TRBV5-1 to TRBJ2-3; TRBD2 aligns across 11 bases. The J segment lost 2 bases and the V segment lost 2 bases, leaving 4 bases of the junction unmatched. Germline loops: CDR1 SGHRS, CDR2 YFSETQ. The CDR3 is 16 residues long. This chain's CDR3 is CASSFLSGGATDTQYF. Written as DNA, the CDR3 is TGCGCCAGCAGCTTCCTTAGCGGGGGGGCCACAGATACGCAGTATTTT.

The chain is built from TRBV3-1 (or the pseudogene TRBV3-2) and TRBJ2-1; D could derive from TRBD1 or TRBD2 (5 bases each). Germline-derived CDR1 and CDR2 are LGHDT and YNNKEL (reference sequence). CDR3 length equals 13 residues. Between the trimmed V and J ends, which lost 5 bases and 4 bases, there was a span of 9 bases. For the CDR3, the DNA is TGTGCCAGCAGCGGGACCTATTACAATGAGCAGTTCTTC. Amino acid sequence: CASSGTYYNEQFF.

The V gene is TRBV6-4, the J gene TRBJ2-1, with a weak D call TRBD2 (5 bases). Deletions cut 5 bases from V and 10 bases from J, with 21 bases between. The germline CDR1 and CDR2 sequences are MRHNA and SNTAGT. The CDR3 is 15 amino acids. The CDR3 loop reads CASSPEWVASGEQFF. CDR3 DNA: TGTGCCAGCAGTCCCGAGTGGGTCGCGTCGGGGGAGCAGTTCTTC.

This clone was detected only once. This chain joins TRBV15 and TRBJ1-5, with D hard to call. Germline assignment: CDR1 LNHNV and CDR2 YYDKDF (reference sequence). V lost 3 bases to trimming and J lost 6 bases, with 15 bases between them. This CDR3 is built from 15 residues. CDR3 loop: CATSSATDGSQPQHF. The CDR3 DNA is TGTGCCACCAGCAGCGCGACTGACGGGAGTCAGCCCCAGCATTTT.

V gene TRBV7-6 combines with J gene TRBJ1-4; no clear D gene. CDR3 length: 14 residues. V was cut by 5 bases and J by 6 bases, with 13 bases left in between. From germline, CDR1 is SGHVS and CDR2 FNYEAQ. CDR3: CASSLPGFDEKLFF. Here the CDR3 DNA reads TGTGCCAGCAGCCTCCCGGGTTTCGATGAAAAACTGTTTTTT. Filled out from reference TRBV7-6 and TRBJ1-4, the complete variable domain reads GAGVSQSPRYKVTKRGQDVALRCDPISGHVSLYWYRQALGQGPEFLTYFNYEAQQDKSGLPNDRFSAERPEGSISTLTIQRTEQRDSAMYRCASSLPGFDEKLFFGSGTQLSVL.

The CDR3 DNA follows: TGTGCCAGTAGTATAATCGGGGCGCCCGATGAAAAACTGTTTTTT. It specifies CASSIIGAPDEKLFF. This chain connects TRBV19 to TRBJ1-4, with D possibly being TRBD1 (5 bases). From germline, CDR1 is LNHDA and CDR2 SQIVND (reference sequence). CDR3 length: 15 residues. V gave up 2 bases and J gave up 6 bases, with 13 bases separating them.

This clone was observed once. V gene TRBV18 combines with J gene TRBJ2-5; weak D call: TRBD2 (6 bases). V lost 3 bases to trimming and J lost 4 bases, with 15 bases between them. This CDR3 region has 15 residues. Germline CDR1 KGHSH, CDR2 LQKENI. CDR3 loop: CASSPSAGGGETQYF. The CDR3 DNA follows: TGTGCCAGCTCACCGTCAGCCGGGGGTGGAGAGACCCAGTACTTC.

About this clone itself: The sample carries other DNA sequences with the same CDR3. The chain employs TRBV15 and TRBJ2-1; D not certain. Trimming left V 3 bases short and J 4 bases short, with 4 bases between. Per the germline V gene, CDR1 is LNHNV and CDR2 is YYDKDF (reference sequence). CDR3 length: 12 amino acids. In DNA form, the CDR3 reads TGTGCCACCAGCAGGGGTTACAATGAGCAGTTCTTC. Translation gives CATSRGYNEQFF.

V usage is TRBV5-1 and J usage is TRBJ2-1; D call uncertain. CDR1 is SGHRS and CDR2 is YFSETQ in the germline V gene. There are 14 residues in the CDR3. V was clipped by 4 bases and J by 4 bases, with 12 bases between them. CDR3 loop: CASSLRVSYNEQFF. DNA of the CDR3: TGCGCCAGCAGCCTACGGGTATCTTACAATGAGCAGTTCTTC.

The count of this clone is one. This rearrangement joins TRBV5-8 to TRBJ1-5; tentatively, D is TRBD1 (6 bases). CDR3 length: 15 residues. CDR1 SGHTS and CDR2 YDEGEE come from the germline V gene. The germline V and J ends were trimmed by 0 bases and 7 bases, with 14 bases remaining between them. CDR3 sequence (DNA): TGTGCCAGCAGCTTGGGGACAGTGGAGGGCCAGCCCCAGCATTTT. Its translation is CASSLGTVEGQPQHF.

The chain joins TRBV11-3 to TRBJ1-1; the D is unclear. The CDR3 has 13 amino acids. Germline CDR1 and CDR2: SGHNT and YENEEA. Deletions cut 1 base from V and 0 bases from J, with 3 bases between. The CDR3 sequence is CASSLALNTEAFF. The DNA for the CDR3 is TGTGCCAGCAGCTTAGCCTTGAACACTGAAGCTTTCTTT.

The rearrangement uses TRBV6-1 and TRBJ1-5, with D possibly TRBD1 on 5 matching bases. Between the trimmed V and J ends, which lost 3 bases and 4 bases, there was a span of 16 bases. Germline values: CDR1 MNHNS, CDR2 SASEGT. The CDR3 covers 16 residues. The CDR3 sequence: CASSDPGGSGNQPQHF. CDR3 DNA sequence: TGTGCCAGCAGTGATCCCGGGGGGTCCGGGAATCAGCCCCAGCATTTT.